This T cell receptor beta chain comes out of a study of response to subunit inactivated influenza vaccine. Notes on the study in general: Seasonal influenza vaccination, on each occasion, was suggested by the authors to recruit few new T cells.

V was clipped by 6 bases and J by 5 bases; unmatched bases: 14. This CDR3 spans 16 amino acids. Per the germline V gene, CDR1 is MNHNS and CDR2 is SASEGT. TCRdb reanalysed the RT-PCR reads using MiXCR and keeps one entry per CDR3 protein. The sample lists fewer than 650,000 distinct CDR3 sequences, 10% to 15% occurring once. As to this clonotype: Its antigen is not identified.

The source of this sequence is a man aged 45-65 years who received an inactivated influenza vaccine. The sample here was PBMCs from blood, taken around seven weeks after vaccination. The rearrangement uses TRBV6-1 and TRBJ2-5; TRBD2 matches at 8 bases. The chain's CDR3 is CASSPDGRGRRETQYF. The CDR3 nucleotides read TGTGCCAGCAGCCCTGATGGGCGCGGGAGGAGGGAGACCCAGTACTTC.